These T cell receptor beta chains were read from a single sample in a study of CD8 T cells in ankylosing spondylitis. TCRdb reprocessed the 5' RACE reads via MiXCR and lists one record per CDR3 protein. The repertoire holds approximately 250,000 distinct CDR3 sequences, approximately 24% seen once, with over 0.55% in the top ten. The source material was blood, either unsorted or a sorted T cell fraction (not recorded which). The receptors stem from a male donor with ankylosing spondylitis or in good health (not recorded which). Both conserved end residues are part of each CDR3. The D gene is left open where the match is weak. Size tells how often a clone was seen (once, few, many) or the class of an expanded clone, and some rows leave it out.

DNA	CDR3	D	V	J	size
TGCAGCTGGGGAGCGGGCAATCAGCCCCAGCATTTT	CSWGAGNQPQHF	-	TRBV20-1	TRBJ1-5	-
TGTGCCAGCAGTACTAGCGGGGATTGGGGAGAGCAGTTCTTC	CASSTSGDWGEQFF	TRBD2	TRBV6-5	TRBJ2-1	-
-	CSVRARGYGNEQFF	-	TRBV29-1	TRBJ2-1	few
TGTGCCAGCAGGGACGGGGGGATACACCAAGATCTCTATGGCTACACCTTC	CASRDGGIHQDLYGYTF	-	TRBV6-1	TRBJ1-2	few
TGCGCCAGCAGGACTACAGGGGTTGGGTCACCCCTCCACTTT	CASRTTGVGSPLHF	TRBD1	TRBV5-1	TRBJ1-6	many
TGTGCCATCAGTGAGTCGGGACTAGCGGGGAATGAGCAGTTCTTC	CAISESGLAGNEQFF	TRBD2	TRBV10-3	TRBJ2-1	-
TGCAGTGCCACTGGGACAGGGGGCAGTTTAAGCAATCAGCCCCAGCATTTT	CSATGTGGSLSNQPQHF	TRBD1	TRBV20-1	TRBJ1-5	few
TGTGCCAGCAACATGGAGGCTTATCGAGATACGCAGTATTTT	CASNMEAYRDTQYF	-	TRBV7-2	TRBJ2-3	many
TGTGCCAGTCGGGCGGGGGGCAGAGATACGCAGTATTTT	CASRAGGRDTQYF	TRBD2	TRBV6-6	TRBJ2-3	-
TGCAGTGCTCGGACAGGGGGCTTTTCACCCCTCCACTTT	CSARTGGFSPLHF	TRBD1	TRBV20-1	TRBJ1-6	few
TGCAGCGTAACTAGCGGCACAGATACGCAGTATTTT	CSVTSGTDTQYF	TRBD2	TRBV29-1	TRBJ2-3	many
TGTGCCTGGAGTGGAGGGACACGTAATCAGCCCCAGCATTTT	CAWSGGTRNQPQHF	-	TRBV30	TRBJ1-5	-
TGTGCCAGCAGCTTAAACGCGGGCTCCCCCTACAATGAGCAGTTCTTC	CASSLNAGSPYNEQFF	-	TRBV7-3	TRBJ2-1	once
TGTGCCAGCAGCTTAGGGCAGGGCCTACAAGAGACCCAGTACTTC	CASSLGQGLQETQYF	-	TRBV7-9	TRBJ2-5	-
TGTGCCAGCAGTGAGGACAGAGCAAACACCGGGGAGCTGTTTTTT	CASSEDRANTGELFF	-	TRBV2	TRBJ2-2	-
TGTGCCAGCAGTGAAGAGTTGGGGGGAGGAGAGACCCAGTACTTC	CASSEELGGGETQYF	-	TRBV6-1	TRBJ2-5	-
TGTGCCAGCAGGGGGGGTAGGAGGCAGCGCACAGATACGCAGTATTTT	CASRGGRRQRTDTQYF	-	TRBV12-3/TRBV12-4	TRBJ2-3	many
TGTGCCAGCAGTCCGAGGGGTGACAGGGTCTATGAGCAGTTCTTC	CASSPRGDRVYEQFF	TRBD1	TRBV6-1	TRBJ2-1	-
TGTGCCAGCAGCTTAGTATCAGGGAAGAATTCACCCCTCCACTTT	CASSLVSGKNSPLHF	-	TRBV7-2	TRBJ1-6	-
TGTGCCAGCAGGCCGACTAGCGGAAGCACAGATACGCAGTATTTT	CASRPTSGSTDTQYF	TRBD2	TRBV12-3/TRBV12-4	TRBJ2-3	many
TGCAGTGCTAGCGATCCCAACAGGGAGACCCAGTACTTC	CSASDPNRETQYF	-	TRBV20-1	TRBJ2-5	many
TGTGCCAGCAGCCCACGACCTAGCGGGGGGTCCAAAGAGACCCAGTACTTC	CASSPRPSGGSKETQYF	TRBD2	TRBV7-3	TRBJ2-5	few